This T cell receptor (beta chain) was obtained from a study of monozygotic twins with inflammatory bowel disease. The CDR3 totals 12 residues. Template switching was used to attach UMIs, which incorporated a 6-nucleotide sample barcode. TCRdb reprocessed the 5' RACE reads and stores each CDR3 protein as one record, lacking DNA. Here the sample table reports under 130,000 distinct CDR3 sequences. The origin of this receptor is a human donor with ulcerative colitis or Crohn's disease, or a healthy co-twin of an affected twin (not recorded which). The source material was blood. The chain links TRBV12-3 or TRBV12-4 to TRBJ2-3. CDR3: CASSLGGDTQYF.